These 19 T cell receptor beta chains came from one sample sequenced in a study of control samples from healthy donors and cancer patients. Using immunoSEQ multiplex PCR, the repertoire was profiled, and TCRdb retains in-frame clones only, with some absent. This sample carries 150,000 to 200,000 clones, over 80% of them seen once, and the ten largest clones take roughly 1.5%. The sequenced sample consisted of blood. The origin of the receptors is a man in his late teens or twenties in good health.

The chain combines TRBV27 with TRBJ2-7, with 7 bases that match TRBD1. CDR1 MNHEY and CDR2 SMNVEV come from the germline V gene (reference sequence). This CDR3 comprises 16 residues. The trim removed 3 bases at V and 5 bases at J, leaving 13 bases unmatched. CDR3 sequence (DNA): TGTGCCAGCAGTTTCCACCCGACAGGGTCAGGGAACGAGCAGTACTTC. It yields the protein CASSFHPTGSGNEQYF.

The chain employs TRBV3-1 (or the pseudogene TRBV3-2) and TRBJ1-5; no clear D gene. Germline V lookup: CDR1 LGHDT, CDR2 YNNKEL (reference sequence). The germline V and J ends were trimmed by 4 bases and 1 base, with 8 bases remaining between them. This CDR3 comprises 14 residues. The CDR3 DNA reads TGTGCCAGCAGCCCGGGGAGAAGCAATCAGCCCCAGCATTTT. This sequence encodes CASSPGRSNQPQHF.

V and J are TRBV15 and TRBJ1-1; D uncertain. CDR3 length equals 13 residues. From germline, CDR1 is LNHNV and CDR2 YYDKDF (reference sequence). Deletions cut 5 bases from V and 1 base from J, with 8 bases between. The chain's CDR3 is CATSLQTNTEAFF. For the CDR3, the DNA is TGTGCCACCAGCCTACAGACGAACACTGAAGCTTTCTTT.

The genes are TRBV12-5 and TRBJ2-7, with 12 bases matching TRBD1. The CDR3 is made up of 16 amino acids. The V segment lost 0 bases and the J segment 4 bases; nucleotides outside the gene matches: 4. From germline, CDR1 is LGHNT and CDR2 FRNRAP. The CDR3 bases are TGTGCTAGTGGTTTGGTACCGGGACAGGGGGCTTACGAGCAGTACTTC. It codes for CASGLVPGQGAYEQYF.

The rearrangement uses TRBV12-5 and TRBJ1-1; 7 positions match TRBD1. CDR3 size: 15 residues. Trimming at V came to 5 bases and at J to 0 bases, leaving 6 bases not matched to a gene. From germline, CDR1 is LGHNT and CDR2 FRNRAP. The CDR3 DNA sequence: TGTGCTAGTGGTCTCTCGACAGGGATGAACACTGAAGCTTTCTTT. Protein product: CASGLSTGMNTEAFF.

The chain uses TRBV27 and TRBJ2-7; TRBD2 matches at 9 bases. The CDR3 spans 15 residues. V shed 1 base and J 7 bases; nucleotides not matched to a gene: 8. Germline CDR1 reads MNHEY; CDR2 reads SMNVEV (reference sequence). This CDR3 is CASSLLTSGRFEQYF. The CDR3 DNA follows: TGTGCCAGCAGTTTATTAACTAGCGGGCGATTTGAGCAGTACTTC.

The V call is TRBV3-1 (or the pseudogene TRBV3-2), the J call TRBJ2-1; the D gene is possibly TRBD1 (6 bases). Germline-derived CDR1 and CDR2 are LGHDT and YNNKEL (reference sequence). The length of the CDR3 is 12 residues. Trimming removed 0 bases from V and 13 bases from J, with 10 bases in between. CDR3 in DNA: TGTGCCAGCAGCCAAGAGGGGGCGATTCAGTTCTTC. The encoded protein is CASSQEGAIQFF.

The chain recombines TRBV12-5 with TRBJ2-1, with D possibly TRBD2 on 6 matching bases. Germline V lookup: CDR1 LGHNT, CDR2 FRNRAP. This CDR3 region has 16 residues. V shed 4 bases and J shed 5 bases, with 18 bases lying between them. The CDR3 DNA is TGTGCTAGTGGTTCTACAACCGGGAGTTTCGACAATGAGCAGTTCTTC. This encodes CASGSTTGSFDNEQFF.

V usage is TRBV9 and J usage is TRBJ2-2, with D perhaps TRBD2 (6 bases). The CDR3 is 13 amino acids. Between the trimmed V and J ends, which lost 4 bases and 5 bases, there was a span of 9 bases. Germline CDR1 is SGDLS and CDR2 is YYNGEE. CDR3 sequence (DNA): TGTGCCAGCAGCTTTGGGGGGACCGGGGAGCTGTTTTTT. Its protein is CASSFGGTGELFF.

V gene TRBV14 combines with J gene TRBJ2-1; 8 bases match TRBD2. J lost 4 bases, V lost 3 bases, and 5 bases had no gene match. CDR3 length: 15 residues. The germline CDR1 and CDR2 sequences are SGHDN and FVKESK. CDR3 loop: CASSHAIAGYNEQFF. In DNA, the CDR3 is TGTGCCAGCAGCCACGCGATAGCGGGGTACAATGAGCAGTTCTTC.

This clone was picked up a small number of times. This chain links TRBV29-1 with TRBJ1-2; a possible D gene is TRBD1 (5 bases). Germline CDR1 reads SQVTM; CDR2 reads ANQGSEA. Trimming removed 5 bases at V and 3 bases at J, with 10 bases between. The CDR3 loop spans 12 amino acids. The CDR3 DNA reads as TGCAGCGTTCGGGGAGGGGACTATGGCTACACCTTC. Residues: CSVRGGDYGYTF.

The V call is TRBV7-8, the J call TRBJ2-7, with TRBD1 matching 8 bases. The V gene's germline CDR1 is SGHVS and CDR2 FQNEAQ. The CDR3 extends over 14 amino acids. J lost 2 bases, V lost 3 bases, and 3 bases had no gene match. As DNA, the CDR3 is TGTGCCAGCAGCTTCGACAGGGGCGCCTACGAGCAGTACTTC. This gives the protein CASSFDRGAYEQYF.

V gene TRBV6-1 combines with J gene TRBJ1-2; D gene uncertain. V shed 2 bases and J shed 4 bases, with 11 bases lying between them. Germline CDR1 MNHNS, CDR2 SASEGT. The CDR3 loop spans 14 amino acids. The DNA of the CDR3 is TGTGCCAGCAGTGAAACCGCCAGCCTCTATGGCTACACCTTC. This encodes CASSETASLYGYTF.

Turning to this clone: The sample has other DNA sequences that encode this CDR3 too. This sequence joins TRBV5-1 and TRBJ1-3; D is undetermined. The CDR3 totals 14 residues. Germline V gene sequence: CDR1 SGHRS, CDR2 YFSETQ. Trimming removed 4 bases at V and 0 bases at J, with 8 bases between. This CDR3 reads CASSLGGSGNTIYF. CDR3 nucleotide sequence: TGCGCCAGCAGCCTGGGTGGCTCTGGAAACACCATATATTTT.

The chain recombines TRBV13 with TRBJ2-3; D is unclear. Trimming took 0 bases from V and 5 from J, leaving 9 bases between them. Germline V gives CDR1 PRHDT, CDR2 FYEKMQ (reference sequence). The CDR3 has 14 residues. The CDR3 bases are TGTGCCAGCAGCTTAGGCTCGGCGGTAGATACGCAGTATTTT. Protein sequence: CASSLGSAVDTQYF.

The chain carries TRBV14 and TRBJ2-2; tentative D call: TRBD1 (5 bases). Trimming removed 4 bases at V and 5 bases at J, with 11 bases between. The CDR3 contains 14 residues. Per germline, CDR1 SGHDN and CDR2 FVKESK. CDR3 region: CASSPRPGTGELFF. Here the CDR3 DNA reads TGTGCCAGCAGCCCCCGCCCAGGGACCGGGGAGCTGTTTTTT.

The rearrangement uses TRBV27 and TRBJ1-1, with 9 bases that match TRBD1. The junction had 6 bases not matched to a gene; V was cut back by 6 bases and J by 1 base. The length of the CDR3 is 15 residues. Germline CDR1 reads MNHEY; CDR2 reads SMNVEV (reference sequence). This CDR3 is CASRGTGNGNTEAFF. In DNA, the CDR3 is TGTGCCAGCAGGGGGACAGGGAACGGGAACACTGAAGCTTTCTTT.

V gene TRBV24-1 combines with J gene TRBJ2-5; D possibly uses TRBD1 or TRBD2 (7 bases each). The V and J ends lost 6 bases and 2 bases respectively, with 9 bases between them. CDR1 and CDR2 (germline): KGHDR, SFDVKD. This CDR3 spans 13 amino acids. CDR3 DNA sequence: TGTGCCACCAGTCAGGGGGGGCAAGAGACCCAGTACTTC. This translates into CATSQGGQETQYF.

This chain connects TRBV4-1 to TRBJ2-7; no firm D call. Germline V gene sequence: CDR1 MGHRA, CDR2 YSYEKL. Trimming removed 1 base at V and 1 base at J, with 11 bases between. CDR3 length: 15 amino acids. CDR3 loop: CASSQGLDPSYEQYF. The DNA for the CDR3 is TGCGCCAGCAGCCAAGGACTCGATCCTTCCTACGAGCAGTACTTC.